Listed below are T cell receptor beta chains from one sample, sequenced in a study of beta chain features in type 1 diabetes. Data came from immunoSEQ multiplex PCR; TCRdb stores just in-frame clones and leaves some out. Of a few hundred thousand clones in the sample, roughly 16% are singletons; the top ten hold under 0.02%. The sequencing sample was made of naive CD4+ T cells from blood. The receptors shown here come from a woman under 30 in good health. Both conserved end residues are part of each CDR3. Fields, in order: J gene, D gene, V gene, clone size, CDR3 DNA, CDR3 protein. A D gene is named only where the DNA matches it firmly. Part of the rows lack a size; the others show once, few, many or a class for expanded clones.

TRBJ2-2 | TRBD1 | TRBV30 | NA | TGTGCCTGGGGGGGACAGGGGGCATCGCGAACCGGGGAGCTGTTTTTT | CAWGGQGASRTGELFF
TRBJ2-1 | TRBD2 | TRBV6-5 | NA | TGTGCCAGCAGTGGAGCGGGAGGAATCGATGAGCAGTTCTTC | CASSGAGGIDEQFF
TRBJ2-1 | TRBD2 | TRBV4-2 | NA | TGTGCCAGCAGCCAAGGCACTAGCGGGAGGGCCCCCTACAATGAGCAGTTCTTC | CASSQGTSGRAPYNEQFF
TRBJ2-7 | NA | TRBV10-3 | NA | TGTGCCATCAGTGCCTATGGACCATCGGGGGAGCAGTACTTC | CAISAYGPSGEQYF
TRBJ2-3 | NA | TRBV19 | few | TGTGCCAGTACCCGGACAGCTAGCACAGATACGCAGTATTTT | CASTRTASTDTQYF
TRBJ2-2 | TRBD2 | TRBV28 | NA | TGTGCCCGACAGACCGATGGCGGGAGTATCGCCGGGGAGCTGTTTTTT | CARQTDGGSIAGELFF
TRBJ2-2 | TRBD2 | TRBV28 | few | TGTGCCAGCGGATCTAGCGGGAGCATCGACGGGGAGCTGTTTTTT | CASGSSGSIDGELFF
TRBJ2-7 | TRBD1 | TRBV5-4 | NA | TGTGCCAGCAGCGCGGACCTGGGGACAGGGGGAGATCGGGAGCAGTACTTC | CASSADLGTGGDREQYF
TRBJ1-1 | TRBD1 | TRBV9 | few | TGTGCCAGCAGCGCGGGAGGGACAGTTGAAGCTTTCTTT | CASSAGGTVEAFF
TRBJ1-2 | TRBD1 | TRBV29-1 | NA | TGCAGCGTTGAGAGCCCGGGACAGGGGTTTGGAGGCTACACCTTC | CSVESPGQGFGGYTF
TRBJ1-1 | NA | TRBV5-1 | NA | TGCGCCAGCCGAAGCACCGGGGATGAAGCTTTCTTT | CASRSTGDEAFF
TRBJ2-7 | NA | TRBV20-1 | NA | TGCAGTGCCTCGCAGGGGTACGAGCAGTACTTC | CSASQGYEQYF
TRBJ2-5 | NA | TRBV5-1 | few | TGCGCCAGCAGCTCACAGGGACAAGAGACCCAGTACTTC | CASSSQGQETQYF
TRBJ2-7 | NA | TRBV7-8 | NA | TGTGCCAGCATCCCACAGGGTTCGCTCTACGAGCAGTACTTC | CASIPQGSLYEQYF
TRBJ2-1 | NA | TRBV5-1 | few | TGCGCCAGCAGCCTGGCTGGAGATTTCTACAATGAGCAGTTCTTC | CASSLAGDFYNEQFF
TRBJ1-5 | NA | TRBV25-1 | few | TGTGCCAGCAGTGGCGAAGGGGGATATCAGCCCCAGCATTTT | CASSGEGGYQPQHF
TRBJ1-5 | NA | TRBV19 | once | TGTGCCAGTAGTGAGCAGGGGAATCAGCCCCAGCATTTT | CASSEQGNQPQHF
TRBJ2-7 | TRBD2 | TRBV5-6 | NA | TGTGCCAGCAGCGTCGGGACTAGCGGGAGGATATCACGCTACGAGCAGTACTTC | CASSVGTSGRISRYEQYF
TRBJ2-7 | TRBD1 | TRBV2 | NA | TGTGCCAGCAAACACGGGACAGCTTACTTCTCTTCCTACGAGCAGTACTTC | CASKHGTAYFSSYEQYF
TRBJ2-3 | TRBD1 | TRBV5-6 | NA | TGTGCCAGCCATACCGGACAGGGGGCAACAGATACGCAGTATTTT | CASHTGQGATDTQYF
TRBJ2-5 | TRBD1 | TRBV5-1 | NA | TGCGCCAGCAGCTCTACAGGGGAAGAGACCCAGTACTTC | CASSSTGEETQYF
TRBJ1-1 | TRBD1 | TRBV9 | few | TGTGCCAGCAGCGACCTGGGACAGGGAAAAGCTGCTGAAGCTTTCTTT | CASSDLGQGKAAEAFF
TRBJ1-1 | NA | TRBV30 | NA | TGTGCCTGGAGTGTTCGGGCGGGGGCTGAAGCTTTCTTT | CAWSVRAGAEAFF
TRBJ1-1 | TRBD1 | TRBV5-4 | few | TGTGCCAGCAGCCGACAGGGACTTGAAGCTTTCTTT | CASSRQGLEAFF
TRBJ2-2 | TRBD2 | TRBV5-6 | NA | TGTGCCAGCACCCAACGACTAGCGGGAGGAGGATTGGACACCGGGGAGCTGTTTTTT | CASTQRLAGGGLDTGELFF
TRBJ2-2 | NA | TRBV9 | NA | TGTGCCAGCAGCGTAGTAGGTAGCGCCGGGGAGCTGTTTTTT | CASSVVGSAGELFF
TRBJ2-7 | TRBD2 | TRBV5-1 | few | TGCGCCAGCACCCTAGCGGGAGGGTCTCGCGAGCAGTACTTC | CASTLAGGSREQYF
TRBJ1-5 | NA | TRBV15 | few | TGTGCCACCAGCAGAGCCTCAGACAGGAATCAGCCCCAGCATTTT | CATSRASDRNQPQHF
TRBJ1-2 | NA | TRBV27 | few | TGTGCCAGCAGTTTAGAGGGGGGGGCGCGGTATGGCTACACCTTC | CASSLEGGARYGYTF
TRBJ2-7 | TRBD1 | TRBV28 | NA | TGTGCCAGCAGTTCCGGACAGGGCGACGAGCAGTACTTC | CASSSGQGDEQYF
TRBJ2-7 | NA | TRBV7-9 | once | TGTGCCAGCAGCTTTGACAGCACCTACGAGCAGTACTTC | CASSFDSTYEQYF
TRBJ2-7 | TRBD2 | TRBV5-1 | NA | TGCGCCAGCAGCTTGGCCCGGACTAGCGAGCAGCAGTACTTC | CASSLARTSEQQYF
TRBJ2-7 | NA | TRBV28 | few | TGTGCCAGCTGCAAACTAGCCCAGCGGGACGAGCAGTACTTC | CASCKLAQRDEQYF
TRBJ2-7 | TRBD1 | TRBV4-1 | few | TGCGCCAGCAGCCAGGGGGACAGAGCCTACGAGCAGTACTTC | CASSQGDRAYEQYF
TRBJ1-2 | NA | TRBV4-3 | few | TGCGCCAGCAGCCAAGATCGGGGAGAATTTTTCTACTATGGCTACACCTTC | CASSQDRGEFFYYGYTF
TRBJ2-5 | TRBD2 | TRBV29-1 | NA | TGCAGCGTTACGACTAGCGCGGGAGAGACCCAGTACTTC | CSVTTSAGETQYF
TRBJ2-1 | TRBD1 | TRBV19 | NA | TGTGCCAGTAGTATATACCGGACAGGAGACAATGAGCAGTTCTTC | CASSIYRTGDNEQFF
TRBJ1-5 | NA | TRBV30 | NA | TGTGCCTGTTCGGACACGGCGAATCAGCCCCAGCATTTT | CACSDTANQPQHF
TRBJ1-5 | NA | TRBV30 | NA | TGTGCCTGGAGTGTAAGGGGATCGGGCAATCAGCCCCAGCATTTT | CAWSVRGSGNQPQHF
TRBJ2-7 | NA | TRBV6-5 | NA | TGTGCCAGCAGTTACGCGGATCAAATCTACGAGCAGTACTTC | CASSYADQIYEQYF
TRBJ2-1 | TRBD1 | TRBV4-1 | NA | TGCGCCAGCAGCCAAGTGGGGACAGGGGTCAATGAGCAGTTCTTC | CASSQVGTGVNEQFF
TRBJ1-1 | NA | TRBV29-1 | NA | TGCAGCGTGGGCATGGTGAACACTGAAGCTTTCTTT | CSVGMVNTEAFF
TRBJ2-5 | NA | TRBV9 | few | TGTGCCAGCAGCGTAGGCTTTGCGGGCGAGACCCAGTACTTC | CASSVGFAGETQYF
TRBJ2-1 | TRBD2 | TRBV6-5 | few | TGTGCCAGCAGTTACTCGGCTAGCGGGGTCACGGATGAGCAGTTCTTC | CASSYSASGVTDEQFF
TRBJ2-7 | TRBD2 | TRBV2 | NA | TGTGCCAGATCCCGAGGGGAGGGCAGGGAGCAGTACTTC | CARSRGEGREQYF
TRBJ2-3 | NA | TRBV19 | NA | TGTGCCAGTTCCGCCGGGTTGGCCCTTGGATCGGATACGCAGTATTTT | CASSAGLALGSDTQYF
TRBJ1-5 | TRBD1 | TRBV30 | few | TGTGCCTGGAGTGTACAGGGGTCTCCTAATCAGCCCCAGCATTTT | CAWSVQGSPNQPQHF
TRBJ2-3 | TRBD2 | TRBV5-1 | NA | TGCGCCAGCAGCTTGGGAGGGACTAGCCCCGCAGATACGCAGTATTTT | CASSLGGTSPADTQYF
TRBJ2-1 | NA | TRBV7-9 | NA | TGTGCCAGCAGCTCCTGGGACTTTAGGAGCTCCTACAATGAGCAGTTCTTC | CASSSWDFRSSYNEQFF
TRBJ2-1 | TRBD1 | TRBV4-2 | few | TGTGCCAGCAGCCAAGATACAGGGGCCCCTGCCTACAATGAGCAGTTCTTC | CASSQDTGAPAYNEQFF
TRBJ1-1 | TRBD1 | TRBV29-1 | NA | TGCAGCGTTGGACAGGGCATCTCTGAAGCTTTCTTT | CSVGQGISEAFF
TRBJ2-7 | TRBD1 | TRBV19 | few | TGTGCCAGTAGCTTGTCCCGGGACAGGGGACGCGAGCAGTACTTC | CASSLSRDRGREQYF
TRBJ2-5 | NA | TRBV6-5 | few | TGTGCCAGCAGTTACGGGCTACCCCAGTACGGAGAGACCCAGTACTTC | CASSYGLPQYGETQYF
TRBJ2-5 | TRBD2 | TRBV30 | NA | TGTGCCTGGAGTGTACTGGCGGGAGGCCAGACCCAGTACTTC | CAWSVLAGGQTQYF
TRBJ2-7 | TRBD2 | TRBV25-1 | NA | TGTGCCAGCAGTACCCGATACCTAGCGGGAGGGCCGGCCGAGCAGTACTTC | CASSTRYLAGGPAEQYF
TRBJ1-1 | NA | TRBV7-9 | few | TGTGCCAGCAGCTTAGTCGAGGATGCTTTCTTT | CASSLVEDAFF
TRBJ2-5 | TRBD2 | TRBV7-6 | few | TGTGCCAGCAGCTTGGGTAGCGGGAGGGCAGGGACCCAGTACTTC | CASSLGSGRAGTQYF
TRBJ2-1 | NA | TRBV29-1 | few | TGCAGCGTTCCGGGCGGGTCCCAAGCCGCCTACAATGAGCAGTTCTTC | CSVPGGSQAAYNEQFF
TRBJ1-2 | NA | TRBV9 | NA | TGTGCCAGCTCCCTTCACCCCAGATATAACTATGGCTACACCTTC | CASSLHPRYNYGYTF
TRBJ2-7 | TRBD2 | TRBV29-1 | few | TGCAGCGTCTCGAGATCGGGGGGGGGCGACGAGCAGTACTTC | CSVSRSGGGDEQYF